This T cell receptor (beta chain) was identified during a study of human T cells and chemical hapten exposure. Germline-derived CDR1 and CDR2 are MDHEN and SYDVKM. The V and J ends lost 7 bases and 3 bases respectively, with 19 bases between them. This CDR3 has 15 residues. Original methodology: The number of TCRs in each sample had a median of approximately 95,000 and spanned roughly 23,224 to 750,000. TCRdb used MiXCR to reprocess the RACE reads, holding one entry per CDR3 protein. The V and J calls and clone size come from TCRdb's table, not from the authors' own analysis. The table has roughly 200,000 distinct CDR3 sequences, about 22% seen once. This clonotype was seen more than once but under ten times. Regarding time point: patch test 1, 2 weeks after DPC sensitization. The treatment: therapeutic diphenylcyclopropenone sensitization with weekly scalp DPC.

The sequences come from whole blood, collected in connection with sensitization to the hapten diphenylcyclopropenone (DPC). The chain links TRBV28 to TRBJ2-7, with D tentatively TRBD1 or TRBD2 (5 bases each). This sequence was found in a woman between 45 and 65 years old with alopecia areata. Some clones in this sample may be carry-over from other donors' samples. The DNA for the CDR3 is TGTGCCAGCAAACCCCCGGGGACGCCCCTCTACGAGCAGTACTTC. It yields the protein CASKPPGTPLYEQYF.